This passage covers 5 T cell receptor beta chains from one sample sequenced in a study of CD8+ T cells in alopecia areata. This sample's treatment: oral pan-JAK inhibitor, 5-10 mg twice daily. cDNA reverse transcribed from extracted RNA served as the sequencing template. Clones were read by immunoSEQ multiplex PCR, and TCRdb kept only the in-frame ones, dropping some. In the table there are fewer than 200,000 clones, around three fifths of which are singletons. This specimen consisted of CD4+ T cells sorted from blood, obtained at week 24, from a patient treated with tofacitinib. These receptors were taken from a human donor with alopecia areata.

This clone showed up just a few times. The chain has TRBV30 and TRBJ1-1; D is unresolved. Germline CDR1 GTSNPN, CDR2 SVGIG (reference sequence). Deletions cut 2 bases from V and 0 bases from J, with 10 bases between. CDR3 length: 14 amino acids. The CDR3 bases are TGTGCCTGGAGTCTCGCGGGGATGAACACTGAAGCTTTCTTT. Translated, it gives CAWSLAGMNTEAFF.

The rearrangement uses TRBV29-1 and TRBJ1-5; no firm D call. This CDR3 has 13 residues. Germline-derived CDR1 and CDR2 are SQVTM and ANQGSEA. Trimming cost V 0 bases and J 3 bases, with 6 bases left between them. The CDR3 DNA reads TGCAGCGTTGAAGATAACGCCAATCAGCCCCAGCATTTT. Residues: CSVEDNANQPQHF.

This clone was seen a single time. This sequence joins TRBV14 and TRBJ1-1; D gene uncertain. Germline-derived CDR1 and CDR2 are SGHDN and FVKESK. The length of the CDR3 is 12 residues. The V gene lost 4 bases and the J gene lost 3 bases, with 6 bases spanning the gap. Here the CDR3 reads CASSLGYTEAFF. In DNA form, the CDR3 reads TGTGCCAGCAGCCTAGGGTACACTGAAGCTTTCTTT.

The chain recombines TRBV25-1 with TRBJ2-2, with 10 bases aligning to TRBD2. The CDR3 loop spans 17 amino acids. With V trimmed by 3 bases and J by 0 bases, 4 bases remained unmatched. Germline values: CDR1 MGHDK, CDR2 SYGVNS. The CDR3 here is CASSDPSGGPNTGELFF. The CDR3 nucleotides read TGTGCCAGCAGTGATCCTAGCGGGGGACCGAACACCGGGGAGCTGTTTTTT.

J is TRBJ2-5 and V is TRBV19; tentative D call: TRBD1 (5 bases). Between the trimmed V and J ends, which lost 4 bases and 1 base, there was a span of 13 bases. Germline CDR1 LNHDA, CDR2 SQIVND (reference sequence). This CDR3 contains 15 residues. This chain's CDR3 is CASSTLPGIQETQYF. CDR3 nucleotide sequence: TGTGCCAGTAGTACGCTCCCAGGGATCCAAGAGACCCAGTACTTC.